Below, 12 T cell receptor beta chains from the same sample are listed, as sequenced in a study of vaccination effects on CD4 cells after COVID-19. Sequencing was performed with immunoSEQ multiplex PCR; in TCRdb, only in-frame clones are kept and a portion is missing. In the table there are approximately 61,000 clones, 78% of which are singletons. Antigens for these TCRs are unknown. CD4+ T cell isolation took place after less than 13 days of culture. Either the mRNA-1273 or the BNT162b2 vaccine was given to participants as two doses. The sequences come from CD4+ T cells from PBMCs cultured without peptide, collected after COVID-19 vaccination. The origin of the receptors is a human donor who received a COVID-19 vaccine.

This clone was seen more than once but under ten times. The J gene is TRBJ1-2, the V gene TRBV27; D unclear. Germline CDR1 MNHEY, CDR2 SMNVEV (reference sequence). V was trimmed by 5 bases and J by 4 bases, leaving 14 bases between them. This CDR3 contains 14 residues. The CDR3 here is CASSPGRGRYGYTF. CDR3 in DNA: TGTGCCAGCAGTCCCGGACGCGGCCGCTATGGCTACACCTTC.

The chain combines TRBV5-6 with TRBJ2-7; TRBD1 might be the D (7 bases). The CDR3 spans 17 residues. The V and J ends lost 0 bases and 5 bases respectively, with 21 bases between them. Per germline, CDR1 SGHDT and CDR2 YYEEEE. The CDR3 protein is CASSLVRSAGGINEQYF. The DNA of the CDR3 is TGTGCCAGCAGCTTGGTTCGGTCGGCAGGGGGGATTAACGAGCAGTACTTC.

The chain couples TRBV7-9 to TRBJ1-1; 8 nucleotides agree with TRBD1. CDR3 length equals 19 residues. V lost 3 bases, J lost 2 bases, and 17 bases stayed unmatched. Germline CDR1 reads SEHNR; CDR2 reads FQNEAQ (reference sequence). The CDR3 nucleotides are TGTGCCAGCAGCTTTACCTTCGGACAGGGAAGACTTCGTAACACTGAAGCTTTCTTT. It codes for CASSFTFGQGRLRNTEAFF. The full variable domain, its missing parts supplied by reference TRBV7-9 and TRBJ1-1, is DTGVSQNPRHKITKRGQNVTFRCDPISEHNRLYWYRQTLGQGPEFLTYFQNEAQLEKSRLLSDRFSAERPKGSFSTLEIQRTEQGDSAMYLCASSFTFGQGRLRNTEAFFGQGTRLTVV.

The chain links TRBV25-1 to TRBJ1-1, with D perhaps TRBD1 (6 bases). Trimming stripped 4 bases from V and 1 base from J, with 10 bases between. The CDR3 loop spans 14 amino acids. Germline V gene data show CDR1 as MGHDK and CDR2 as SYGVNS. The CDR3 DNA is TGTGCCAGCAGTGTCGCAGGGGCGAACACTGAAGCTTTCTTT. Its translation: CASSVAGANTEAFF. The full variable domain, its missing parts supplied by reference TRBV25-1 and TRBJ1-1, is EADIYQTPRYLVIGTGKKITLECSQTMGHDKMYWYQQDPGMELHLIHYSYGVNSTEKGDLSSESTVSRIRTEHFPLTLESARPSHTSQYLCASSVAGANTEAFFGQGTRLTVV.

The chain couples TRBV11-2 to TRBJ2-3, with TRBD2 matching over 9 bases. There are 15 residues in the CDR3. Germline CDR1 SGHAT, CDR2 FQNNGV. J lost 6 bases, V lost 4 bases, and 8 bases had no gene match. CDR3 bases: TGTGCCAGCAGCTCCCTAGCGGGAAGGGGTGATACGCAGTATTTT. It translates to CASSSLAGRGDTQYF.

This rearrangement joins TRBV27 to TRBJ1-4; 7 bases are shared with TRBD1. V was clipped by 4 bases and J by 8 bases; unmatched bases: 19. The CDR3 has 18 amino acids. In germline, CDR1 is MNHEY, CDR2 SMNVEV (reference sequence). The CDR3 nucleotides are TGTGCCAGCAGTTATAACCCACCTCAGGGGGGGTCGAGAGAAAAACTGTTTTTT. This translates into CASSYNPPQGGSREKLFF.

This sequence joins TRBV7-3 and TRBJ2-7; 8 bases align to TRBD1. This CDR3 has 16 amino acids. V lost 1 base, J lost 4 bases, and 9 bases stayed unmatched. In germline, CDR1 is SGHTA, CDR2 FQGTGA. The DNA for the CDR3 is TGTGCCAGCAGCTTAAACTCAGGGGGCGCATCTTACGAGCAGTACTTC. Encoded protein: CASSLNSGGASYEQYF.

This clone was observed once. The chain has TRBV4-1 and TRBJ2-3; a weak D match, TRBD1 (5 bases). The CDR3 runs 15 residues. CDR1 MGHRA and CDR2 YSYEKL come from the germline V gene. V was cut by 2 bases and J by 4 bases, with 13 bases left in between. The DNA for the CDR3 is TGCGCCAGCAGCCAAAATTGGGGCGTAGCAGATACGCAGTATTTT. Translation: CASSQNWGVADTQYF.

The CDR3 sequence: CASSEWGTPYGYTF. Here the CDR3 DNA reads TGTGCCAGCAGCGAGTGGGGGACACCTTATGGCTACACCTTC. The genes are TRBV7-9 and TRBJ1-2; TRBD1 is a possible D gene (6 bases). V was shortened by 5 bases and J by 5 bases, with 15 bases between the two germline ends. The CDR3 is 14 residues long. CDR1 and CDR2 from the germline V gene are SEHNR and FQNEAQ (reference sequence). Looking up the rest from reference TRBV7-9 and TRBJ1-2 gives the full variable domain: DTGVSQNPRHKITKRGQNVTFRCDPISEHNRLYWYRQTLGQGPEFLTYFQNEAQLEKSRLLSDRFSAERPKGSFSTLEIQRTEQGDSAMYLCASSEWGTPYGYTFGSGTRLTVV.

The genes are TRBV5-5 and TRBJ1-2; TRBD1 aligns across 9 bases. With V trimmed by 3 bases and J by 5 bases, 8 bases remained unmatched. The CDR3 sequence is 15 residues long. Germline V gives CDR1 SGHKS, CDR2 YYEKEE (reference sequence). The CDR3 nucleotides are TGTGCCAGCAGCTCGGCCGGGACAGGGATATATGGCTACACCTTC. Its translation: CASSSAGTGIYGYTF.

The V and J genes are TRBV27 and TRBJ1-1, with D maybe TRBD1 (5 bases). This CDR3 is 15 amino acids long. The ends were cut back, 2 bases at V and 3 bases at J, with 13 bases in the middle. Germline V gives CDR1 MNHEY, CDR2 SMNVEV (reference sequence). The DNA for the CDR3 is TGTGCCAGCAGTTTAAGTAGTCGGGGGGACACTGAAGCTTTCTTT. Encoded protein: CASSLSSRGDTEAFF.

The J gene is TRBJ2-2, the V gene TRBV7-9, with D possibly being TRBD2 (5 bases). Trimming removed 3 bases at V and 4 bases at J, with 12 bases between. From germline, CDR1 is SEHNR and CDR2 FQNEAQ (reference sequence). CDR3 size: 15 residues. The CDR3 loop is CASSLGSGSTGELFF. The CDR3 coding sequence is TGTGCCAGCAGCTTGGGGTCGGGGAGCACCGGGGAGCTGTTTTTT.